A single sample gave rise to the 21 T cell receptor beta chains below, sequenced in a study of memory CD4+ T cells and cytomegalovirus serostatus. The protocol was immunoSEQ multiplex PCR, while the TCRdb copy is restricted to in-frame clones and leaves out a portion. Here the sample spans about 47,000 clones, around 76% being singletons. Single viable CD3+CD4+CD8-CD45RO+ cells were sorted as the memory CD4+ T cells. Sequenced sample: memory CD4+ T cells from blood. These receptors were collected from an adult in good health and CMV-seropositive.

This clone was seen repeatedly, ten times or more. The J gene is TRBJ1-2, the V gene TRBV9; possibly TRBD1 for D (5 bases). Trimming removed 0 bases at V and 7 bases at J, with 10 bases between. Germline V CDR1 and CDR2: SGDLS, YYNGEE. This CDR3 region has 13 residues. The CDR3 sequence is CASSVEGVGGYTF. The DNA of the CDR3 is TGTGCCAGCAGCGTAGAAGGGGTGGGTGGCTACACCTTC.

This clone was detected only once. The chain joins TRBV6-5 to TRBJ1-2; possibly TRBD1 for D (5 bases). The germline gives CDR1 MNHEY, CDR2 SVGAGI. The CDR3 has 12 residues. V was clipped by 5 bases and J by 3 bases, with 7 bases between them. CDR3 region: CASSRQYYGYTF. As DNA, the CDR3 is TGTGCCAGCAGTCGACAGTACTATGGCTACACCTTC.

The gene calls are TRBV5-4 and TRBJ2-2, with 8 nucleotides matching TRBD1. Germline loops: CDR1 SGHNT, CDR2 YYREEE (reference sequence). The CDR3 contains 15 residues. Trimming removed 4 bases from V and 5 bases from J; junction bases left unmatched: 7. The chain's CDR3 is CASSRGQAATGELFF. DNA for the CDR3: TGTGCCAGCAGCCGGGGACAGGCGGCGACCGGGGAGCTGTTTTTT.

The rearrangement uses TRBV2 and TRBJ2-5; the match to TRBD2 covers 10 bases. The germline V gene has CDR1 SNHLY and CDR2 FYNNEI. With V trimmed by 7 bases and J by 0 bases, 2 bases remained unmatched. The CDR3 is 14 amino acids. CDR3 sequence (DNA): TGTGCCAGCAAGGGACTAGCGAACCAAGAGACCCAGTACTTC. This translates into CASKGLANQETQYF.

This rearrangement joins TRBV11-2 to TRBJ2-7; TRBD2 aligns across 8 bases. Trimming at V came to 5 bases and at J to 0 bases, leaving 3 bases not matched to a gene. The CDR3 totals 14 residues. In germline, CDR1 is SGHAT, CDR2 FQNNGV. The CDR3 DNA sequence: TGTGCCAGCAGCCGGAGCGGGGGCTCCTACGAGCAGTACTTC. Translated, it gives CASSRSGGSYEQYF.

The chain employs TRBV5-1 and TRBJ1-1; D is undetermined. V lost 3 bases and J lost 0, with 9 bases in between. The CDR3 consists of 14 residues. Germline-derived CDR1 and CDR2 are SGHRS and YFSETQ. The CDR3, as DNA: TGCGCCAGCAGCTCCGCCCTAATGAACACTGAAGCTTTCTTT. Protein sequence: CASSSALMNTEAFF.

The chain recombines TRBV11-2 with TRBJ2-5, with D perhaps matching TRBD1 (6 bases). Germline loops: CDR1 SGHAT, CDR2 FQNNGV. CDR3 length: 15 residues. V was pared by 1 base and J by 9 bases, with 18 bases between. CDR3 in DNA: TGTGCCAGCAGCTTAGTTGGGGGCGGGCTCGCGGCCCAGTACTTC. This sequence encodes CASSLVGGGLAAQYF.

V is TRBV5-4 and J is TRBJ1-2, with 7 bases lining up with TRBD1. J gave up 4 bases and V 4 bases, and 7 bases lay outside the gene matches. The CDR3 covers 14 residues. Germline CDR1 SGHNT, CDR2 YYREEE (reference sequence). The CDR3 region has the DNA TGTGCCAGCAGCCGTAGGACAGGTGGCTATGGCTACACCTTC. Its protein product is CASSRRTGGYGYTF.

The genes are TRBV7-9 and TRBJ2-3, with 10 positions matching TRBD2. Looked up from germline, CDR1 is SEHNR and CDR2 is FQNEAQ (reference sequence). V was pared by 5 bases and J by 4 bases, with 3 bases of the junction left unmatched. There are 14 residues in the CDR3. CDR3 protein: CASSLLAGADTQYF. The CDR3, as DNA: TGTGCCAGCAGCCTCCTAGCGGGGGCAGATACGCAGTATTTT.

The gene calls are TRBV4-2 and TRBJ2-1; 8 bases line up with TRBD2. Germline values: CDR1 LGHNA, CDR2 YNFKEQ. V shed 0 bases, J shed 3 bases, and the junction held 10 bases outside the gene matches. The length of the CDR3 is 18 residues. The CDR3 DNA sequence: TGTGCCAGCAGCCAAGATGCATCAGCGGGGGAGATCTACAATGAGCAGTTCTTC. This gives the protein CASSQDASAGEIYNEQFF.

The rearrangement uses TRBV7-2 and TRBJ2-5; 7 bases are a match to TRBD2. CDR3 length equals 14 residues. J gave up 5 bases and V 3 bases, and 6 bases lay outside the gene matches. From germline, CDR1 is SGHTA and CDR2 FQGNSA. For the CDR3, the DNA is TGTGCCAGCAGCTTCGACGTAGCGGGTGAGACCCAGTACTTC. It encodes CASSFDVAGETQYF. The full variable domain, in which reference TRBV7-2 and TRBJ2-5 provide the parts outside the CDR3, is GAGVSQSPSNKVTEKGKDVELRCDPISGHTALYWYRQSLGQGLEFLIYFQGNSAPDKSGLPSDRFSAERTGGSVSTLTIQRTQQEDSAVYLCASSFDVAGETQYFGPGTRLLVL.

The chain employs TRBV5-4 and TRBJ1-2; TRBD1 matches 10 bases. CDR1 is SGHNT and CDR2 is YYREEE in the germline V gene (reference sequence). J gave up 2 bases and V 4 bases, and 5 bases lay outside the gene matches. The CDR3 is 15 residues long. CDR3 protein: CASSPTGGMNYGYTF. CDR3 coding DNA: TGTGCCAGCAGCCCGACAGGGGGCATGAACTATGGCTACACCTTC.

This clone was detected once. The chain has TRBV6-6 and TRBJ2-7, with D unresolved. CDR1 and CDR2 (germline): MNHNY, SVGAGI (reference sequence). The CDR3 is 13 residues long. V lost 0 bases and J lost 3, with 6 bases in between. CDR3 DNA: TGTGCCAGCAGTTACTCAGGCGACTACGAGCAGTACTTC. It codes for CASSYSGDYEQYF.

V is TRBV6-6 and J is TRBJ2-1; D is unclear. The CDR3 spans 12 residues. The V gene lost 6 bases and the J gene lost 7 bases, with 10 bases spanning the gap. Germline V lookup: CDR1 MNHNY, CDR2 SVGAGI (reference sequence). The CDR3 bases are TGTGCCAGCAGCCCTCAGAGAAATGAGCAGTTCTTC. This encodes CASSPQRNEQFF.

This chain links TRBV11-1 with TRBJ1-2; 7 nucleotides match TRBD1. V lost 5 bases, J lost 0 bases, and 6 bases stayed unmatched. The CDR3 is 15 amino acids. Germline V lookup: CDR1 SGHAT, CDR2 FQDESV (reference sequence). DNA for the CDR3: TGTGCCAGCAGCCCCGGGACAGAAACTAACTATGGCTACACCTTC. Translated, it gives CASSPGTETNYGYTF.

CDR3 protein: CASGLYAGIGEQFF. Written as DNA, the CDR3 is TGTGCTAGTGGTTTGTACGCAGGGATTGGGGAGCAGTTCTTC. The chain employs TRBV12-5 and TRBJ2-1; D might be TRBD1 (5 bases). The V and J ends lost 2 bases and 10 bases respectively, with 15 bases between them. Germline lookup yields CDR1 LGHNT and CDR2 FRNRAP. This CDR3 contains 14 residues. The variable domain in full, completed from reference TRBV12-5 and TRBJ2-1, reads DARVTQTPRHKVTEMGQEVTMRCQPILGHNTVFWYRQTMMQGLELLAYFRNRAPLDDSGMPKDRFSAEMPDATLATLKIQPSEPRDSAVYFCASGLYAGIGEQFFGPGTRLTVL.

The table lists this clone with a count of one. The V call is TRBV18, the J call TRBJ2-3; the D is unclear. CDR1 and CDR2 (germline): KGHSH, LQKENI. This CDR3 has 13 amino acids. V lost 2 bases and J 9 bases, leaving 12 bases between the germline ends. The CDR3 nucleotides are TGTGCCAGCTCACCATTAGAAGGCATGACGCAGTATTTT. This sequence encodes CASSPLEGMTQYF.

V and J are TRBV5-1 and TRBJ1-2; 9 nucleotides align to TRBD1. Per the germline V gene, CDR1 is SGHRS and CDR2 is YFSETQ. The CDR3 totals 21 residues. The V segment lost 1 base and the J segment 1 base; nucleotides outside the gene matches: 20. This CDR3 reads CASSLTGGATTTSTLNYGYTF. In DNA form, the CDR3 reads TGCGCCAGCAGCTTGACAGGGGGCGCGACCACAACCAGCACACTTAACTATGGCTACACCTTC.

The rearrangement links TRBV19 to TRBJ2-5; D possibly corresponds to TRBD2 (6 bases). This CDR3 region has 13 residues. Between the trimmed V and J ends, which lost 4 bases and 5 bases, there was a span of 11 bases. CDR1 and CDR2 from the germline V gene are LNHDA and SQIVND (reference sequence). CDR3: CASSTGDWETQYF. In DNA form, the CDR3 reads TGTGCCAGTAGTACCGGGGACTGGGAGACCCAGTACTTC.

The rearrangement joins TRBV7-8 to TRBJ2-5; TRBD2 agrees at 16 bases. Germline values: CDR1 SGHVS, CDR2 FQNEAQ. The CDR3 spans 16 residues. J was trimmed by 7 bases and V by 10 bases; bases with no gene match: 12. The CDR3 is CATNPGLAGGMGTQYF. The CDR3 nucleotides are TGTGCCACTAACCCGGGACTAGCGGGGGGGATGGGGACCCAGTACTTC.

The chain has TRBV6-6 and TRBJ2-7; 8 nucleotides agree with TRBD1. The CDR3 sequence is 14 residues long. V shed 5 bases, J shed 3 bases, and the junction held 6 bases outside the gene matches. Germline V gives CDR1 MNHNY, CDR2 SVGAGI (reference sequence). The CDR3 sequence: CASSTPGQVYEQYF. In nucleotides, the CDR3 is TGTGCCAGCAGTACCCCGGGACAGGTCTACGAGCAGTACTTC.